Each of the 30 T cell receptor beta chains below was sequenced from the same sample in a study of blood T cell repertoires in COVID-19. Produced via immunoSEQ multiplex PCR; TCRdb's table is partial and in-frame only. This table has approximately 89,000 clones, 65% to 85% appearing once. Sequencing was done on a sample of peripheral blood. The receptor source for this set is a man between 65 and 85 years old with COVID-19, enrolled during active disease.

This chain uses TRBV2 with TRBJ2-1; no reliable D call. The germline V gene has CDR1 SNHLY and CDR2 FYNNEI. The CDR3 length is 16 residues. V was clipped by 2 bases and J by 7 bases, with 18 bases between them. CDR3 region: CASSELGLGLRNEQFF. The CDR3, as DNA: TGTGCCAGCAGTGAATTGGGTCTAGGTCTTCGTAATGAGCAGTTCTTC.

The rearrangement links TRBV12-5 to TRBJ2-5; unclear D gene. Germline V gene sequence: CDR1 LGHNT, CDR2 FRNRAP. The CDR3 has 11 residues. V was trimmed by 8 bases and J by 2 bases, leaving 6 bases between them. The CDR3 nucleotides are TGTGCTAGTCGAGTTCAAGAGACCCAGTACTTC. This translates into CASRVQETQYF.

This clone was detected a few times. The J gene is TRBJ2-3, the V gene TRBV5-1; 9 nucleotides agree with TRBD2. The CDR3 extends over 13 amino acids. CDR1 is SGHRS and CDR2 is YFSETQ in the germline V gene. V lost 5 bases, J lost 5 bases, and 3 bases stayed unmatched. The CDR3 is CASSPLAGDTQYF. CDR3 DNA sequence: TGCGCCAGCAGTCCACTAGCGGGAGATACGCAGTATTTT.

The chain has TRBV7-8 and TRBJ1-5; D not certain. V was trimmed by 5 bases and J by 5 bases, leaving 16 bases between them. The CDR3 consists of 15 residues. CDR1 and CDR2 (germline): SGHVS, FQNEAQ. CDR3 in amino acids: CASSPREGIDQPQHF. Here the CDR3 DNA reads TGTGCCAGCAGCCCACGAGAGGGTATCGATCAGCCCCAGCATTTT.

This clone turned up a few times. The chain employs TRBV11-3 and TRBJ1-1; a possible D gene is TRBD1 (6 bases). V was shortened by 7 bases and J by 8 bases, with 11 bases between the two germline ends. This CDR3 has 11 amino acids. Germline V gene lookup returns CDR1 SGHNT and CDR2 YENEEA. The CDR3 DNA is TGTGCCAGCACCGGGGGGGCAGAAGCTTTCTTT. This sequence encodes CASTGGAEAFF.

This chain connects TRBV6-1 to TRBJ2-1; 10 bases agree with TRBD2. Trimming took 2 bases from V and 4 from J; bases not matched to a gene: 5. Germline CDR1 MNHNS, CDR2 SASEGT. CDR3 size: 16 residues. For the CDR3, the DNA is TGTGCCAGCAGTGAAAGGACTAGCGGCGCTTACAATGAGCAGTTCTTC. Protein product: CASSERTSGAYNEQFF.

CDR3 DNA sequence: TGTGCCAGCAGAGGACCGGGACAGAGCACCGGGGAGCTGTTTTTT. Protein sequence: CASRGPGQSTGELFF. J is TRBJ2-2 and V is TRBV27; 7 nucleotides match TRBD1. This CDR3 region has 15 residues. Germline trimming cut 6 bases from V and 4 bases from J; bases unmatched to any gene: 8. Germline CDR1 MNHEY, CDR2 SMNVEV (reference sequence).

This clone was recorded only once. The chain links TRBV6-5 to TRBJ2-1; 8 bases are shared with TRBD1. Germline trimming cut 4 bases from V and 9 bases from J; bases unmatched to any gene: 5. Per germline, CDR1 MNHEY and CDR2 SVGAGI. CDR3 length: 13 amino acids. The CDR3, as DNA: TGTGCCAGCAGTTTTACAGGGACAGGTGAGCAGTTCTTC. Translating gives CASSFTGTGEQFF.

The J gene is TRBJ2-7, the V gene TRBV5-1; D ambiguous. Germline lookup yields CDR1 SGHRS and CDR2 YFSETQ. Between the trimmed V and J ends, which lost 2 bases and 4 bases, there was a span of 10 bases. The CDR3 runs to 13 residues. CDR3 region: CASSFLTRYEQYF. CDR3 bases: TGCGCCAGCAGCTTCCTAACGCGTTACGAGCAGTACTTC.

The genes are TRBV4-3 and TRBJ2-5, with TRBD2 matching 7 bases. Losses at the gene ends were 0 bases for V and 5 bases for J; bases not matched to a gene: 12. The CDR3 consists of 17 residues. In germline, CDR1 is LGHNA, CDR2 YSLEER. In DNA form, the CDR3 reads TGCGCCAGCAGCCAAGATCCCGGGCGGGAGTATGGGGAGACCCAGTACTTC. Its translation is CASSQDPGREYGETQYF.

This clone was seen a single time. This rearrangement joins TRBV27 to TRBJ1-2; the D is unclear. The V and J ends lost 3 bases and 6 bases respectively, with 8 bases between them. Germline assignment: CDR1 MNHEY and CDR2 SMNVEV (reference sequence). The CDR3 has 12 amino acids. CDR3 sequence (DNA): TGTGCCAGCAGTTTTTCAGGAAATGGCTACACCTTC. Translating gives CASSFSGNGYTF.

The genes are TRBV29-1 and TRBJ1-2; unclear D gene. The V gene's germline CDR1 is SQVTM and CDR2 ANQGSEA. Trimming pared 4 bases from V and 9 bases from J, leaving 15 bases between. This CDR3 contains 12 residues. CDR3: CSVGGIDRSYTF. The CDR3, as DNA: TGCAGCGTTGGAGGGATCGATAGGAGCTACACCTTC.

The sample holds a few counts of this clone. V usage is TRBV7-8 and J usage is TRBJ1-1; D remains ambiguous. Trimming left V 1 base short and J 1 base short, with 10 bases between. Germline CDR1 is SGHVS and CDR2 is FQNEAQ. The CDR3 runs to 15 residues. Here the CDR3 reads CASSLDAGKNTEAFF. The CDR3 coding sequence is TGTGCCAGCAGCTTAGATGCGGGGAAGAACACTGAAGCTTTCTTT.

The V and J genes are TRBV11-3 and TRBJ2-3, with D possibly matching TRBD1 (6 bases). The CDR3 totals 16 residues. The germline V and J ends were trimmed by 1 base and 0 bases, with 11 bases remaining between them. Per germline, CDR1 SGHNT and CDR2 YENEEA. The chain's CDR3 is CASSLAGAVSTDTQYF. CDR3 coding DNA: TGTGCCAGCAGCTTAGCAGGGGCCGTAAGCACAGATACGCAGTATTTT.

This chain connects TRBV19 to TRBJ1-5, with TRBD1 matching 7 bases. The V gene end was trimmed by 7 bases and the J gene end by 0 bases; junction bases not matched to a gene: 6. There are 15 residues in the CDR3. Looked up from germline, CDR1 is LNHDA and CDR2 is SQIVND (reference sequence). The CDR3 DNA is TGTGCCAGTAATTTTGGGACAGATAGCAATCAGCCCCAGCATTTT. Translating it yields CASNFGTDSNQPQHF.

The CDR3 DNA reads as TGTGCCAGCAGCGTAGCCCCGGTTACGGCCTACAATGAGCAGTTCTTC. This codes for CASSVAPVTAYNEQFF. This rearrangement joins TRBV9 to TRBJ2-1; unclear D gene. The CDR3 spans 16 residues. V lost 0 bases and J lost 2, with 12 bases in between. Germline CDR1 is SGDLS and CDR2 is YYNGEE.

V and J are TRBV16 and TRBJ1-2; D is ambiguous. The ends were cut back, 4 bases at V and 3 bases at J, with 6 bases in the middle. This CDR3 comprises 12 residues. Germline assignment: CDR1 KGHSY and CDR2 FQNENV. In nucleotides, the CDR3 is TGTGCCAGCAGCCCGCGGGACTATGGCTACACCTTC. Residues: CASSPRDYGYTF. The whole variable domain, remainder taken from reference TRBV16 and TRBJ1-2, is GEEVAQTPKHLVRGEGQKAKLYCAPIKGHSYVFWYQQVLKNEFKFLISFQNENVFDETGMPKERFSAKCLPNSPCSLEIQATKLEDSAVYFCASSPRDYGYTFGSGTRLTVV.

V gene TRBV19 combines with J gene TRBJ2-7; D is uncertain. The CDR3 runs 13 residues. The germline V and J ends were trimmed by 3 bases and 2 bases, with 8 bases remaining between them. Per the germline V gene, CDR1 is LNHDA and CDR2 is SQIVND (reference sequence). The CDR3 protein is CASSIQFAYEQYF. The DNA of the CDR3 is TGTGCCAGTAGTATCCAGTTCGCCTACGAGCAGTACTTC. The full variable domain, in which reference TRBV19 and TRBJ2-7 provide the parts outside the CDR3, is DGGITQSPKYLFRKEGQNVTLSCEQNLNHDAMYWYRQDPGQGLRLIYYSQIVNDFQKGDIAEGYSVSREKKESFPLTVTSAQKNPTAFYLCASSIQFAYEQYFGPGTRLTVT.

The chain combines TRBV7-2 with TRBJ2-7; D may be TRBD1 (5 bases). The CDR3 length is 15 residues. V was clipped by 3 bases and J by 0 bases, with 12 bases between them. The V gene's germline CDR1 is SGHTA and CDR2 FQGNSA. CDR3 amino acids: CASSFGHLSSYEQYF. The DNA of the CDR3 is TGTGCCAGCAGCTTCGGACACCTGAGCTCCTACGAGCAGTACTTC.

The chain links TRBV14 to TRBJ2-3, with D unresolved. Trimming took off 1 base at V and 2 bases at J, with 10 bases between the two ends. The CDR3 loop spans 15 amino acids. Germline V CDR1 and CDR2: SGHDN, FVKESK. CDR3 protein: CASSQGTVHTDTQYF. The CDR3 bases are TGTGCCAGCAGCCAAGGAACGGTCCACACAGATACGCAGTATTTT.

V and J are TRBV5-1 and TRBJ1-3; D may be TRBD1 (5 bases). CDR3 length equals 14 residues. V lost 4 bases, J lost 9 bases, and 17 bases lay in between. Germline-derived CDR1 and CDR2 are SGHRS and YFSETQ. The CDR3, as DNA: TGCGCCAGCAGCGCTGCCAGGGAGGCGGGCACCATATATTTT. Protein sequence: CASSAAREAGTIYF. Drawing the rest from reference TRBV5-1 and TRBJ1-3, the complete variable domain is KAGVTQTPRYLIKTRGQQVTLSCSPISGHRSVSWYQQTPGQGLQFLFEYFSETQRNKGNFPGRFSGRQFSNSRSEMNVSTLELGDSALYLCASSAAREAGTIYFGEGSWLTVV.

The chain employs TRBV4-3 and TRBJ2-7; 7 bases align to TRBD1. The CDR3 covers 15 residues. J was trimmed by 1 base and V by 0 bases; bases with no gene match: 3. Germline assignment: CDR1 LGHNA and CDR2 YSLEER. This CDR3 is CASSQDRDSSYEQYF. In DNA form, the CDR3 reads TGCGCCAGCAGCCAAGATAGGGACAGTTCCTACGAGCAGTACTTC.

This clone was seen a few times. The chain links TRBV5-1 to TRBJ2-2; 8 positions agree with TRBD2. V dropped 0 bases and J dropped 4; count of bases not matched to a gene: 8. The CDR3 is 17 amino acids. CDR1 is SGHRS, CDR2 YFSETQ, per germline. The CDR3 sequence is CASSLVVGTRITGELFF. CDR3 coding DNA: TGCGCCAGCAGCTTGGTAGTCGGGACTAGAATCACCGGGGAGCTGTTTTTT.

The J gene is TRBJ1-6, the V gene TRBV14, with D perhaps TRBD1 (6 bases). Germline loops: CDR1 SGHDN, CDR2 FVKESK. Trimming took off 2 bases at V and 8 bases at J, with 13 bases between the two ends. The CDR3 totals 15 residues. CDR3 nucleotides: TGTGCCAGCAGCCAATGGACAGTAGAGGATTCACCCCTCCACTTT. Translation gives CASSQWTVEDSPLHF.

This clone was detected once. This rearrangement joins TRBV9 to TRBJ2-7; the D gene is possibly TRBD2 (6 bases). CDR3 length: 16 residues. Germline V lookup: CDR1 SGDLS, CDR2 YYNGEE. Trimming shortened V by 0 bases and J by 3 bases, and 16 bases separated the two germline ends. DNA of the CDR3: TGTGCCAGCAGCGTAGGGTCCGGAGGCGGGAACTACGAGCAGTACTTC. As protein: CASSVGSGGGNYEQYF.

This rearrangement joins TRBV4-3 to TRBJ2-5; no reliable D call. Trimming took off 3 bases at V and 0 bases at J, with 11 bases between the two ends. Germline CDR1 and CDR2: LGHNA and YSLEER. This CDR3 contains 15 residues. CDR3 residues: CASSHLLAHQETQYF. CDR3 DNA sequence: TGCGCCAGCAGCCACTTATTAGCTCACCAAGAGACCCAGTACTTC.

The J gene is TRBJ1-5, the V gene TRBV21-1; the D call TRBD1 from the table was never checked on the DNA. TRBV21-1 is reported as a pseudogene. The CDR3 is made up of 19 amino acids. CDR3 loop: CASSKSEWRDRQWYQPQHF. As DNA, the CDR3 is TGTGCCAGCAGCAAATCGGAGTGGAGAGACAGGCAATGGTATCAGCCCCAGCATTTT.

This clone was detected only a few times. This chain joins TRBV5-6 and TRBJ2-7, with no clear D. Trimming took 6 bases from V and 6 from J, leaving 19 bases between them. The CDR3 extends over 14 amino acids. Germline V gene sequence: CDR1 SGHDT, CDR2 YYEEEE. The CDR3 spells CASTQRNTPGEQYF. In DNA, the CDR3 is TGTGCCAGCACCCAAAGGAACACCCCGGGCGAGCAGTACTTC.

The chain is built from TRBV5-1 and TRBJ2-1; TRBD2 matches 8 bases. CDR1 is SGHRS and CDR2 is YFSETQ in the germline V gene. The CDR3 loop spans 18 amino acids. V shed 3 bases, J shed 3 bases, and the junction held 14 bases outside the gene matches. CDR3 protein: CASSWAPATAGGYNEQFF. CDR3 DNA sequence: TGCGCCAGCAGCTGGGCACCAGCTACGGCGGGAGGCTACAATGAGCAGTTCTTC.

The chain employs TRBV3-1 (or the pseudogene TRBV3-2) and TRBJ1-3; D ambiguous. V was pared by 0 bases and J by 0 bases, with 6 bases between. The CDR3 totals 15 residues. Per germline, CDR1 LGHDT and CDR2 YNNKEL (reference sequence). The CDR3 sequence: CASSQEAYSGNTIYF. CDR3 nucleotides: TGTGCCAGCAGCCAAGAAGCCTACTCTGGAAACACCATATATTTT.